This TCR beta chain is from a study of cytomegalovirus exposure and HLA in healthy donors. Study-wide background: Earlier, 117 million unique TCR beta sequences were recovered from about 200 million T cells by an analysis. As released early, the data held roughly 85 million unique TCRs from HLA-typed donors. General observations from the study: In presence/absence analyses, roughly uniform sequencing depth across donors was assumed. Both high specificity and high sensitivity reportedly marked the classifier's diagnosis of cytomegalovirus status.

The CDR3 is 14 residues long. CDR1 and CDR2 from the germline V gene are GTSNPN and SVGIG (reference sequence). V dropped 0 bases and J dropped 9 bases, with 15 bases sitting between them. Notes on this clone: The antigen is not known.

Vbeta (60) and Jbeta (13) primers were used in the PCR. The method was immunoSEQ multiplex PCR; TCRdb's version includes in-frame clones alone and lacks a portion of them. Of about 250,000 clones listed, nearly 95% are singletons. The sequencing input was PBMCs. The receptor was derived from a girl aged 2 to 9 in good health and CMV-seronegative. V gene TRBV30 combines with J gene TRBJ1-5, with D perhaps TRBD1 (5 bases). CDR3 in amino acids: CAWSVTQVVRPQHF. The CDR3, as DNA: TGTGCCTGGAGTGTAACACAGGTAGTCCGGCCCCAGCATTTT.